The 24 T cell receptor beta chains listed next were all sequenced from one sample in a study of human T cells and chemical hapten exposure. Time point indicated: pre-sensitization, week 0. As for treatment: therapeutic diphenylcyclopropenone sensitization with weekly scalp DPC. TCRdb re-called the RACE reads with MiXCR, one entry per CDR3 protein. The sample has 350,000 to 400,000 distinct CDR3 sequences; about 5.1% are singletons. The material sequenced was whole blood, taken in connection with sensitization to the hapten diphenylcyclopropenone (DPC). The receptors were gathered from a woman in her 50s with alopecia areata. Some clones in this sample may be carry-over from other donors' samples.

This clonotype was found many times. The CDR3 DNA follows: TGTGCCAGCAGTTTATCCCGGCAAGCGGAGCAGTACTTC. Translated: CASSLSRQAEQYF. The chain uses TRBV28 and TRBJ2-7, with no clear D. Germline CDR1 and CDR2: MDHEN and SYDVKM. The ends were cut back, 1 base at V and 7 bases at J, with 11 bases in the middle. The CDR3 is 13 amino acids.

This clonotype was seen a handful of times. V and J are TRBV7-2 and TRBJ2-1; perhaps TRBD2 as D (6 bases). Germline values: CDR1 SGHTA, CDR2 FQGNSA. V was pared by 1 base and J by 9 bases, with 10 bases between. This CDR3 has 13 amino acids. CDR3 DNA sequence: TGTGCCAGCAGCTTAGGGGCTAGCGCTGAGCAGTTCTTC. It is translated as CASSLGASAEQFF.

This clonotype occurred many times. The gene calls are TRBV12-3 or TRBV12-4 and TRBJ2-7, with 7 bases matching TRBD1. This CDR3 comprises 15 residues. With V trimmed by 4 bases and J by 2 bases, 8 bases remained unmatched. The CDR3: CASSSTGAPTYEQYF. The DNA for the CDR3 is TGTGCCAGCAGTTCCACAGGGGCGCCAACCTACGAGCAGTACTTC.

This clonotype was seen a few times. The chain uses TRBV6-5 and TRBJ2-1; D is uncertain. Trimming shortened V by 5 bases and J by 0 bases, and 11 bases separated the two germline ends. The CDR3 sequence is 15 residues long. Per the germline V gene, CDR1 is MNHEY and CDR2 is SVGAGI. CDR3 in DNA: TGTGCCAGCAGTCAGACCATGAGCTCCTACAATGAGCAGTTCTTC. Its protein product is CASSQTMSSYNEQFF.

The chain links TRBV9 to TRBJ2-1; 10 nucleotides agree with TRBD2. The junction had 8 bases not matched to a gene; V was cut back by 0 bases and J by 8 bases. The CDR3 runs 16 residues. Germline CDR1 SGDLS, CDR2 YYNGEE. The CDR3 loop is CASSVEVLAGGDEQFF. The CDR3 DNA reads as TGTGCCAGCAGCGTAGAGGTATTAGCGGGAGGCGATGAGCAGTTCTTC.

Ten or more counts support this clonotype. The chain links TRBV9 to TRBJ1-1; D might be TRBD1 (6 bases). Trimming shortened V by 5 bases and J by 3 bases, and 20 bases separated the two germline ends. Germline CDR1 and CDR2: SGDLS and YYNGEE. The CDR3 consists of 16 residues. In nucleotides, the CDR3 is TGTGCCAGCAGGGACATCGGGGGGCATGGAGACACTGAAGCTTTCTTT. This encodes CASRDIGGHGDTEAFF.

This clonotype has a handful of counts. The J gene is TRBJ2-1, the V gene TRBV14; D ambiguous. The germline V gene has CDR1 SGHDN and CDR2 FVKESK. CDR3 size: 14 residues. Trimming shortened V by 1 base and J by 3 bases, and 7 bases separated the two germline ends. The CDR3 reads CASSQVTNYNEQFF. CDR3 DNA sequence: TGTGCCAGCAGCCAAGTTACTAACTACAATGAGCAGTTCTTC.

There are many counts of this clonotype. V and J are TRBV15 and TRBJ2-2; tentatively, D is TRBD1 (6 bases). The CDR3 runs 17 residues. Trimming pared 1 base from V and 3 bases from J, leaving 15 bases between. From germline, CDR1 is LNHNV and CDR2 YYDKDF (reference sequence). As DNA, the CDR3 is TGTGCCACCAGCAGAGTAGATTCAGGGGCCCACACCGGGGAGCTGTTTTTT. It encodes CATSRVDSGAHTGELFF.

Many counts were recorded for this clonotype. The chain links TRBV2 to TRBJ1-5, with D hard to call. This CDR3 spans 16 amino acids. Germline-derived CDR1 and CDR2 are SNHLY and FYNNEI. The V end lost 3 bases, the J end lost 10 bases, and 22 bases lay between the germline ends. In nucleotides, the CDR3 is TGTGCCAGCAGTGAGCACCCGGGCCTGGGGAGGTCACCCCAGCATTTT. This sequence encodes CASSEHPGLGRSPQHF.

The chain joins TRBV14 to TRBJ1-1; 7 nucleotides agree with TRBD1. Germline CDR1 and CDR2: SGHDN and FVKESK. CDR3 length equals 13 residues. V was pared by 5 bases and J by 5 bases, with 5 bases of the junction left unmatched. Written as DNA, the CDR3 is TGTGCCAGCAGCTCGACAGGGTGGACTGAAGCTTTCTTT. This gives the protein CASSSTGWTEAFF. Drawing the rest from reference TRBV14 and TRBJ1-1, the complete variable domain is EAGVTQFPSHSVIEKGQTVTLRCDPISGHDNLYWYRRVMGKEIKFLLHFVKESKQDESGMPNNRFLAERTGGTYSTLKVQPAELEDSGVYFCASSSTGWTEAFFGQGTRLTVV.

This chain joins TRBV6-1 and TRBJ1-5, with TRBD1 matching over 9 bases. Germline V lookup: CDR1 MNHNS, CDR2 SASEGT. The V gene end was trimmed by 5 bases and the J gene end by 5 bases; junction bases not matched to a gene: 7. The length of the CDR3 is 15 residues. This chain's CDR3 is CASSSWTGADQPQHF. The CDR3 nucleotides are TGTGCCAGCAGTTCCTGGACAGGGGCTGATCAGCCCCAGCATTTT.

This clonotype was seen a handful of times. The chain links TRBV2 to TRBJ2-7; D assignment may be TRBD1 or TRBD2 (6 bases each). The CDR3 has 15 amino acids. The germline CDR1 and CDR2 sequences are SNHLY and FYNNEI. Trimming removed 2 bases at V and 6 bases at J, with 17 bases between. In DNA, the CDR3 is TGTGCCAGCAGTGAATGGGGGGCCAAGGTGGGCGAGCAGTACTTC. This sequence encodes CASSEWGAKVGEQYF.

The V call is TRBV5-5, the J call TRBJ1-2; the D gene is possibly TRBD1 (5 bases). The V end was cut by 2 bases, the J end by 3 bases, with 14 bases between. CDR1 is SGHKS and CDR2 is YYEKEE in the germline V gene (reference sequence). The CDR3 spans 15 residues. In DNA, the CDR3 is TGTGCCAGCAGCTTTCGTGCACTAGGGGACTATGGCTACACCTTC. The encoded protein is CASSFRALGDYGYTF.

This clonotype was detected only a few times. This chain's CDR3 is CASSLAASNYGYTF. In DNA, the CDR3 is TGTGCCAGCAGCTTAGCGGCCAGCAACTATGGCTACACCTTC. The gene calls are TRBV7-9 and TRBJ1-2; no firm D call. The CDR3 contains 14 residues. Trimming took 0 bases from V and 2 from J, leaving 7 bases between them. Germline-derived CDR1 and CDR2 are SEHNR and FQNEAQ (reference sequence).

There are a few counts of this clonotype. The chain has TRBV5-1 and TRBJ1-2; no clear D gene. This CDR3 is 14 amino acids long. V was shortened by 6 bases and J by 3 bases, with 15 bases between the two germline ends. Germline V CDR1 and CDR2: SGHRS, YFSETQ. CDR3 nucleotide sequence: TGCGCCAGCAAACCCTGGACCGGCTACTATGGCTACACCTTC. Translation: CASKPWTGYYGYTF.

Remarks on this clonotype: This may be a read error, as it is one base from a much larger clone. The rearrangement joins TRBV27 to TRBJ2-7; D tentatively reads TRBD1 or TRBD2 (5 bases each). This CDR3 is 14 amino acids long. Trimming removed 6 bases from V and 5 bases from J, with 17 bases in between. The germline V gene has CDR1 MNHEY and CDR2 SMNVEV (reference sequence). CDR3 loop: CASSLSGTRNEQYF. Here the CDR3 DNA reads TGTGCCAGCAGCCTATCAGGGACCCGGAACGAGCAGTACTTC.

This clonotype was counted many times. V and J are TRBV27 and TRBJ1-6, with D possibly TRBD1 on 5 matching bases. Per the germline V gene, CDR1 is MNHEY and CDR2 is SMNVEV (reference sequence). The CDR3 has 14 residues. V was shortened by 3 bases and J by 6 bases, with 9 bases between the two germline ends. CDR3 sequence (DNA): TGTGCCAGCAGTTTGTGGCAGGGTAATTCACCCCTCCACTTT. Its protein product is CASSLWQGNSPLHF.

This clonotype was observed many times. The chain links TRBV29-1 to TRBJ2-3, with D possibly being TRBD2 (7 bases). Germline CDR1 SQVTM, CDR2 ANQGSEA. This CDR3 spans 17 amino acids. The V end lost 0 bases, the J end lost 4 bases, and 20 bases lay between the germline ends. The CDR3 region has the DNA TGCAGCGTTGAAGACTGGCCCCGAGGGGGGAGGGCAGATACGCAGTATTTT. Residues: CSVEDWPRGGRADTQYF.

The chain recombines TRBV6-5 with TRBJ1-1, with TRBD1 as a possible D gene (5 bases). Trimming stripped 8 bases from V and 0 bases from J, with 13 bases between. Germline V gene data show CDR1 as MNHEY and CDR2 as SVGAGI. CDR3 size: 14 residues. The CDR3 sequence is CASGGQLMNTEAFF. The CDR3 DNA sequence: TGTGCCAGCGGTGGACAACTCATGAACACTGAAGCTTTCTTT.

This clonotype was seen many times. The chain has TRBV20-1 and TRBJ2-3; D is uncertain. CDR3 size: 15 residues. The germline V and J ends were trimmed by 5 bases and 0 bases, with 15 bases remaining between them. The germline V gene has CDR1 DFQATT and CDR2 SNEGSKA (reference sequence). The CDR3 nucleotides read TGCAGTGCTTCCTACCGGGTTCATAGCACAGATACGCAGTATTTT. As protein: CSASYRVHSTDTQYF.

The rearrangement uses TRBV27 and TRBJ1-1, with D maybe TRBD1 (5 bases). Germline CDR1 and CDR2: MNHEY and SMNVEV (reference sequence). Trimming stripped 6 bases from V and 3 bases from J, with 20 bases between. The CDR3 length is 16 residues. CDR3 loop: CASRKNPWDSYTEAFF. The CDR3 nucleotides read TGTGCCAGCAGGAAGAATCCATGGGACTCCTACACTGAAGCTTTCTTT.

The sample holds a few counts of this clonotype. The rearrangement links TRBV4-1 to TRBJ1-1, with no clear D. The CDR3 length is 15 residues. Germline CDR1 and CDR2: MGHRA and YSYEKL. Trimming left V 3 bases short and J 0 bases short, with 11 bases between. For the CDR3, the DNA is TGCGCCAGCAGCCATTCTCAGGCCCTGAACACTGAAGCTTTCTTT. Translated, it gives CASSHSQALNTEAFF.

This clonotype has ten or more counts. The CDR3 DNA follows: TGCGCCAGCAGCACCTCACCCACCGGGGAGCTGTTTTTT. Translated: CASSTSPTGELFF. This chain uses TRBV5-1 with TRBJ2-2; D ambiguous. The CDR3 is made up of 13 amino acids. V lost 4 bases to trimming and J lost 4 bases, with 8 bases between them. Germline V gene data show CDR1 as SGHRS and CDR2 as YFSETQ.

This clonotype was detected ten times or more. The rearrangement uses TRBV12-3 or TRBV12-4 and TRBJ2-2; 9 bases are shared with TRBD1. The CDR3 consists of 14 residues. V shed 5 bases and J 6 bases; nucleotides not matched to a gene: 4. The CDR3 region is CASSLNRGPGELFF. Written as DNA, the CDR3 is TGTGCCAGCAGTCTCAACAGGGGGCCCGGGGAGCTGTTTTTT.